The rows below give T cell receptor beta chains drawn from one sample of a study of blood T cells in healthy people across ages. MiXCR, run by TCRdb on the 5' RACE reads, gives a single entry per CDR3 protein. The data contain approximately 1.5 million distinct CDR3 sequences, almost 35% of them singletons. The sequencing input was blood. The receptors derive from a woman aged 30 to 39 in good health. CDR3s include the opening cysteine and the closing phenylalanine or tryptophan. D genes are given only for firm matches. Some rows have no size entry. The others give once, few or many, or a class for an expanded clone.

>TRBV3-1|TRBJ1-1|TRBD1|few|13
CASSLGQGIEAFF
TGTGCCAGCAGTTTGGGACAGGGAATTGAAGCTTTCTTT
>TRBV29-1|TRBJ2-1|TRBD2|few|15
CSVAVAGFGYNEQFF
TGCAGCGTTGCGGTAGCGGGGTTTGGATACAATGAGCAGTTCTTC
>TRBV5-1|TRBJ2-1|-|few|13
CASSDQGDTEQFF
TGCGCCAGCAGCGATCAGGGTGACACTGAGCAGTTCTTC
>TRBV6-1|TRBJ2-1|TRBD2|few|14
CASSHSGGNNEQFF
TGTGCCAGCAGTCATAGCGGGGGGAACAATGAGCAGTTCTTC
>TRBV27|TRBJ1-1|TRBD1|few|17
CASWSLTGGLLGTEAFF
TGTGCCAGCTGGAGCCTTACAGGGGGCTTGTTGGGCACTGAAGCTTTCTTT
>TRBV14|TRBJ2-6|-|-|18
CASSQERGLSSGANVLTF
TGTGCCAGCAGCCAAGAGAGGGGACTGAGCTCTGGGGCCAACGTCCTGACTTTC
>TRBV5-1|TRBJ2-3|-|many|12
CASSWAGDTQYF
TGCGCCAGCAGCTGGGCTGGGGATACGCAGTATTTT
>TRBV7-3|TRBJ2-2|-|many|12
CASRQTSGELFF
TGTGCCAGCAGGCAGACAAGCGGGGAGCTGTTTTTT
>TRBV4-1|TRBJ2-1|TRBD2|few|18
CASSPAIGSSGVDNEQFF
TGCGCCAGCAGCCCCGCGATCGGGTCTAGCGGGGTAGACAATGAGCAGTTCTTC
>TRBV4-1|TRBJ2-5|-|few|16
CASSLGLNGYQETQYF
TGCGCCAGCAGCCTCGGACTTAATGGGTACCAAGAGACCCAGTACTTC
>TRBV27|TRBJ2-1|TRBD2|-|15
CASSFSAGDYNEQFF
TGTGCCAGCAGTTTCTCCGCGGGGGACTACAATGAGCAGTTCTTC
>TRBV9|TRBJ2-7|TRBD1|-|17
CASSVGGQGSSSYEQYF
TGTGCCAGCAGCGTTGGGGGACAGGGGTCTTCATCCTACGAGCAGTACTTC
>TRBV12-3/TRBV12-4|TRBJ2-3|-|few|14
CASSSVGPTDTQYF
TGTGCCAGCAGTTCAGTGGGACCCACAGATACGCAGTATTTT
>TRBV4-1|TRBJ2-5|-|-|13
CASSGQCQETQYF
TGCGCCAGCAGCGGGCAGTGCCAAGAGACCCAGTACTTC
>TRBV3-1|TRBJ1-1|-|-|12
CASSQDRTRAFF
TGTGCCAGCAGCCAAGATCGGACCCGGGCTTTCTTT
>TRBV28|TRBJ1-4|-|-|14
CASSFYSGMEKLFF
TGTGCCAGCAGTTTTTATTCTGGAATGGAAAAACTGTTTTTT
>TRBV6-2/TRBV6-3|TRBJ2-1|TRBD2|few|14
CASSSGLAVLEQFF
TGTGCCAGCAGTTCGGGCCTAGCGGTTCTTGAGCAGTTCTTC
>TRBV20-1|TRBJ2-4|TRBD1|few|15
CSASRDRVAKNIQYF
TGCAGTGCTAGCCGGGACAGGGTTGCCAAAAACATTCAGTACTTC
>TRBV7-2|TRBJ2-1|TRBD2|few|19
CASSLVPGLAGGLLYEQFF
TGTGCCAGCAGCTTAGTTCCGGGGCTAGCGGGAGGGTTGTTGTATGAGCAGTTCTTC
>TRBV14|TRBJ1-2|-|-|16
CASSQDREAGVYGYTF
TGTGCCAGCAGCCAAGATCGGGAGGCAGGGGTGTATGGCTACACCTTC
>TRBV20-1|TRBJ1-1|-|-|14
CSATGEGTGTEAFF
TGCAGTGCTACGGGAGAGGGGACTGGGACTGAAGCTTTCTTT
>TRBV29-1|TRBJ2-1|TRBD2|-|19
CSALGPLAGGPGSQNEQFF
TGCAGCGCTCTCGGCCCACTAGCGGGAGGGCCAGGTTCCCAAAATGAGCAGTTCTTC
>TRBV9|TRBJ2-1|TRBD2|-|16
CASSGVGLAGGNEQFF
TGTGCCAGCAGCGGGGTGGGACTAGCGGGGGGAAATGAGCAGTTCTTC
>TRBV6-1|TRBJ2-7|-|-|14
CASSPGDRVYEQYF
TGTGCCAGCAGCCCGGGGGACAGAGTGTACGAGCAGTACTTC
>TRBV29-1|TRBJ2-3|-|many|10
CSVVADTQYF
TGCAGCGTTGTGGCAGATACGCAGTATTTT
>TRBV20-1|TRBJ1-1|-|-|15
CSARDFGAENTEAFF
TGCAGTGCTAGAGATTTCGGGGCGGAGAACACTGAAGCTTTCTTT
>TRBV7-8|TRBJ2-3|TRBD2|many|14
CASSTSGGGDTQYF
TGTGCCAGCAGCACTAGCGGGGGGGGAGATACGCAGTATTTT
>TRBV25-1|TRBJ1-1|-|-|13
CATPQRPGFQAFF
TGTGCCACCCCACAAAGACCGGGGTTTCAAGCTTTCTTT